This passage covers 8 T cell receptor beta chains from one sample sequenced in a study of Ad26.COV2.S vaccination and SARS-CoV-2 variants. Libraries were prepared by immunoSEQ multiplex PCR; TCRdb keeps only in-frame clonotypes and omits some of them. Counted here are fewer than 500,000 clones, around 90% occurring once; the ten biggest clones make up about 12%. Treatment noted: about 20 received Ad26.COV2.S at low or high dose, single or two shots; several received placebo; per-sample allocation not given. Collection of samples fell on day 63 after the first vaccine or placebo injection. Sequencing used peripheral blood, obtained in a trial of Ad26.COV2.S vaccine versus placebo. Receptors originate from a person aged 18-65 years who received the Ad26.COV2.S COVID-19 vaccine or a placebo.

The genes are TRBV5-6 and TRBJ2-7; 7 nucleotides align to TRBD2. This CDR3 has 13 amino acids. V was clipped by 0 bases and J by 7 bases; unmatched bases: 4. Germline CDR1 and CDR2: SGHDT and YYEEEE. Here the CDR3 DNA reads TGTGCCAGCAGCTTGGCGACTAGCCGGGAGCAGTACTTC. It encodes CASSLATSREQYF.

The chain uses TRBV28 and TRBJ1-1, with D possibly matching TRBD1 (6 bases). V was trimmed by 7 bases and J by 1 base, leaving 16 bases between them. Looked up from germline, CDR1 is MDHEN and CDR2 is SYDVKM. CDR3 length: 15 amino acids. CDR3 bases: TGTGCCAGCAAACCAACAGGGCCCTCGAACACTGAAGCTTTCTTT. Protein: CASKPTGPSNTEAFF.

The chain recombines TRBV6-2 or TRBV6-3 with TRBJ2-5; D remains unclear. Germline V CDR1 and CDR2: MNHEY, SVGEGT. Trimming took off 2 bases at V and 4 bases at J, with 8 bases between the two ends. The CDR3 extends over 13 amino acids. CDR3 sequence reads: CASSYDWGETQYF. The CDR3 DNA reads as TGTGCCAGCAGTTACGACTGGGGAGAGACCCAGTACTTC.

The CDR3 DNA sequence: TGTGCCAGCAGTAACCCGGGCAGGGTCCCCAATGAGCAGTTCTTC. Translation gives CASSNPGRVPNEQFF. V usage is TRBV28 and J usage is TRBJ2-1; TRBD1 might be the D (5 bases). CDR3 size: 15 residues. Trimming took off 5 bases at V and 6 bases at J, with 17 bases between the two ends. Germline-derived CDR1 and CDR2 are MDHEN and SYDVKM.

The CDR3, as DNA: TGTGCCAGTAGTATGGTACAGGGGGGGAACACTGAAGCTTTCTTT. Amino acid sequence: CASSMVQGGNTEAFF. This chain links TRBV19 with TRBJ1-1, with 8 bases matching TRBD1. After removal of 3 bases from V and 1 base from J, the junction contained 4 bases not matched to a gene. In germline, CDR1 is LNHDA, CDR2 SQIVND (reference sequence). CDR3 length: 15 residues.

The chain links TRBV30 to TRBJ2-5; 8 bases map to TRBD2. The CDR3 runs to 14 residues. The germline V gene has CDR1 GTSNPN and CDR2 SVGIG (reference sequence). Trimming cost V 6 bases and J 1 base; bases outside gene matches: 7. The CDR3 sequence: CACSLSGIQETQYF. CDR3 sequence (DNA): TGTGCCTGCTCCCTTAGCGGGATCCAAGAGACCCAGTACTTC.

The genes are TRBV18 and TRBJ2-5; the match to TRBD2 covers 14 bases. V lost 4 bases and J lost 4; bases outside the gene matches: 5. This CDR3 comprises 16 residues. Germline assignment: CDR1 KGHSH and CDR2 LQKENI. CDR3 region: CASSRLAGGNGETQYF. In nucleotides, the CDR3 is TGTGCCAGCTCACGACTAGCGGGAGGGAATGGAGAGACCCAGTACTTC.

The J gene is TRBJ1-3, the V gene TRBV5-5, with TRBD1 identical over 8 bases. The CDR3 contains 17 residues. Germline lookup yields CDR1 SGHKS and CDR2 YYEKEE (reference sequence). The V gene end was trimmed by 2 bases and the J gene end by 7 bases; junction bases not matched to a gene: 14. The CDR3 DNA is TGTGCCAGCAGCTTTTTACCGACGGACAGGGCCCGCAACACCATATATTTT. It is translated as CASSFLPTDRARNTIYF. Using reference TRBV5-5 and TRBJ1-3 for the parts outside the CDR3, the full variable domain is DAGVTQSPTHLIKTRGQQVTLRCSPISGHKSVSWYQQVLGQGPQFIFQYYEKEERGRGNFPDRFSARQFPNYSSELNVNALLLGDSALYLCASSFLPTDRARNTIYFGEGSWLTVV.